What follows is one T cell receptor (beta chain) and its context. In the authors' workflow: Nucleated cell number was recorded as an estimate derived from reference gene primer amplification. Assay used: immunoSEQ multiplex PCR; TCRdb lists only in-frame clones, some missing. The V and J calls and clone size were taken over from that table, and D and trimming were inferred from the DNA. The sample contains about 130,000 clones, roughly 85% of which appear only once. This sample was taken from a study of blood T cell repertoires in COVID-19. Study-level information: The United States, Italy and Spain were the sources of the acute and convalescent COVID-19 samples. Sample material is recorded as cDNA or gDNA derived from T cells, B-cell-depleted T cells, or PBMCs.

The sequenced sample was peripheral blood. The sequence came from a human donor in a cohort sampled during active COVID-19.

The CDR3 sequence is CASSSRTGISSGANVLTF. DNA of the CDR3: TGTGCCAGCAGCTCACGGACAGGAATTAGCTCTGGGGCCAACGTCCTGACTTTC. This chain connects TRBV7-2 to TRBJ2-6, with 7 positions matching TRBD1. The CDR3 contains 18 residues. Germline values: CDR1 SGHTA, CDR2 FQGNSA. The ends lost 4 bases at V and 0 bases at J; junction bases unmatched: 9.